A single TCR beta chain is shown here with its context. This specimen belongs to a study of shared clonotypes between healthy human individuals. Within Nashville, Tennessee resided all donors, each a Caucasian adult. Between the trimmed V and J ends, which lost 6 bases and 5 bases, there was a span of 22 bases. This CDR3 has 16 residues. Germline CDR1 and CDR2: SGHAT and FQNNGV. Method: immunoSEQ multiplex PCR; TCRdb's copy keeps in-frame clones and lacks some. This sample has about 460,000 clones, with about 74% found just once. The genes are TRBV11-2 and TRBJ2-5; D perhaps matches TRBD2 (6 bases). Sequenced input: PBMCs. The sequence was collected from a woman aged 40-49 years in good health. Some clones in this sample may be carry-over from other donors' samples. The DNA for the CDR3 is TGTGCCAGCAGGACTGGAGGGGAAAGTAGGAAGGAGACCCAGTACTTC. It is translated as CASRTGGESRKETQYF. Combining the CDR3 with reference TRBV11-2 and TRBJ2-5 gives the whole variable domain EAGVAQSPRYKIIEKRQSVAFWCNPISGHATLYWYQQILGQGPKLLIQFQNNGVVDDSQLPKDRFSAERLKGVDSTLKIQPAKLEDSAVYLCASRTGGESRKETQYFGPGTRLLVL.